The rows below give T cell receptor beta chains drawn from one sample of a study of long-term antiretroviral therapy in people with HIV. Clones were read by immunoSEQ multiplex PCR, and TCRdb kept only the in-frame ones, dropping some. This sample yields about 11,000 clones, of which 76% are seen a single time; roughly 20% belongs to the top ten. Sequencing was performed on unsorted PBMCs, taken at the start of antiretroviral therapy, before treatment. The receptors were sampled from a man aged 25 to 40 with HIV. CDR3s include the opening cysteine and the closing phenylalanine or tryptophan. A D gene is named only where the DNA matches it firmly. Expanded clones get a size class; other rows say once, few or many, or leave the size out.

.	TRBD2	TRBJ2-1	TRBV30	CAWTGTSSSYNEQFF	TGTGCCTGGACGGGGACTAGTAGCTCCTACAATGAGCAGTTCTTC
.	.	TRBJ2-1	TRBV10-3	CAISDGTDEQFF	TGTGCCATCAGTGATGGGACGGATGAGCAGTTCTTC
.	.	TRBJ1-1	TRBV28	CASSPHLRGGGAFF	TGTGCCAGCAGTCCCCATCTTCGGGGAGGTGGAGCTTTCTTT
.	.	TRBJ2-3	TRBV5-6	CASVRSSTDTQYF	TGTGCCAGCGTCCGATCTAGCACAGATACGCAGTATTTT
few	TRBD1	TRBJ2-7	TRBV4-1	CASSPTADLDRGRREQYF	TGCGCCAGCAGCCCTACGGCCGACCTTGACAGGGGCCGCCGCGAGCAGTACTTC
.	.	TRBJ2-7	TRBV7-2	CASSLAVGRQKSYEQYF	TGTGCCAGCAGCTTAGCTGTCGGTAGGCAGAAGTCCTACGAGCAGTACTTC
.	TRBD2	TRBJ2-7	TRBV10-2	CASKVLAEAYEQYF	TGCGCCAGCAAAGTACTAGCGGAAGCCTACGAGCAGTACTTC
.	.	TRBJ2-7	TRBV15	CASSLVSSSYEQYF	TGTGCCAGCAGTTTGGTCAGCAGCTCCTACGAGCAGTACTTC
once	TRBD1	TRBJ1-1	TRBV6-6	CASSGWDRDRGTEAFF	TGTGCCAGCAGTGGATGGGACAGGGACCGTGGCACTGAAGCTTTCTTT
.	TRBD2	TRBJ2-5	TRBV4-2	CASSLGLGLETQYF	TGTGCCAGCAGCCTCGGACTAGGGCTAGAGACCCAGTACTTC
.	.	TRBJ1-4	TRBV7-2	CASSSQGNYNEKLFF	TGTGCCAGCAGCTCCCAGGGGAATTACAATGAAAAACTGTTTTTT
once	.	TRBJ1-1	TRBV19	CASSIDPISNTEAFF	TGTGCCAGTAGTATAGATCCCATTTCGAACACTGAAGCTTTCTTT